Sequencing of this T cell receptor (beta chain) was carried out in a study of shared clonotypes between healthy human individuals. Here immunoSEQ multiplex PCR was the method, and the copy in TCRdb shows in-frame clones only, minus some. The data contain about 2.1 million clones, about 94% of them singletons. As defined, naive CD8 cells were CD45RO-negative and positively selected for CCR7, with terminally differentiated effector memory CD45RA+ cells excluded. The germline CDR1 and CDR2 sequences are SGDLS and YYNGEE. With 0 bases removed from V and 1 base from J, the gap between germline ends came to 16 bases. The CDR3 is 17 amino acids.

This clonotype originated in a man aged 18 to 30 in good health. Some clones in this sample may be carry-over from other donors' samples. This chain connects TRBV9 to TRBJ1-1; D ambiguous. Sequenced sample: naive CD8+ T cells from PBMCs. The DNA of the CDR3 is TGTGCCAGCAGCGTAGAGCAAGGGAGCCTCTGGAACACTGAAGCTTTCTTT. Protein product: CASSVEQGSLWNTEAFF.